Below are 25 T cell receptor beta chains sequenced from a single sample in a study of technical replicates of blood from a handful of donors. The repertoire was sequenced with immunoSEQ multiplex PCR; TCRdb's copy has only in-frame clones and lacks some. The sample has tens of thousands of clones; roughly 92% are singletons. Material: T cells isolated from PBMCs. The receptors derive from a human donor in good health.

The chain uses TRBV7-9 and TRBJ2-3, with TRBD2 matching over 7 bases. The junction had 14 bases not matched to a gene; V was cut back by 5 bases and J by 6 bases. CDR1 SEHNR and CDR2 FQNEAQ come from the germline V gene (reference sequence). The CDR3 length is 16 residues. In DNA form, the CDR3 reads TGTGCCAGCAGCAAACCGCTAGCGGCTGGTACCGATACGCAGTATTTT. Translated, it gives CASSKPLAAGTDTQYF.

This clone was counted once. In nucleotides, the CDR3 is TGTGCCAGCAGGGTCCCCGGGACAGGGTATCGTGGCGGGGAGCTGTTTTTT. Translating it yields CASRVPGTGYRGGELFF. This rearrangement joins TRBV27 to TRBJ2-2; 9 bases map to TRBD1. Germline values: CDR1 MNHEY, CDR2 SMNVEV (reference sequence). The CDR3 is made up of 17 amino acids. V shed 6 bases, J shed 7 bases, and the junction held 15 bases outside the gene matches.

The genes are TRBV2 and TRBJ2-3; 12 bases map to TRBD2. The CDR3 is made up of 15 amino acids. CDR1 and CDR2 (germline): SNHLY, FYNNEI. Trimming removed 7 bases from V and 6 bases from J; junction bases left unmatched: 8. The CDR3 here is CASTTLLAGGDTQYF. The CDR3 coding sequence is TGTGCCAGCACTACACTACTAGCGGGAGGCGATACGCAGTATTTT.

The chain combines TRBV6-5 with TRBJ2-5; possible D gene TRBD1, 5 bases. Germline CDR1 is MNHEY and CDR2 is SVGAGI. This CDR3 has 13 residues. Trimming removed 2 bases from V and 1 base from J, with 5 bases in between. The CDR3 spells CASSYTGQETQYF. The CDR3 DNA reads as TGTGCCAGCAGTTACACAGGCCAAGAGACCCAGTACTTC.

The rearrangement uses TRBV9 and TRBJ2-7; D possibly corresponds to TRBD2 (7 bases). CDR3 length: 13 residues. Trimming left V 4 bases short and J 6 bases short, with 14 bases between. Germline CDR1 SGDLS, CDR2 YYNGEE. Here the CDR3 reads CASSTRGAGEQYF. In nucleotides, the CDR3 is TGTGCCAGCAGCACCCGGGGGGCGGGCGAGCAGTACTTC. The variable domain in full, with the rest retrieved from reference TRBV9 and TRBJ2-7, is DSGVTQTPKHLITATGQRVTLRCSPRSGDLSVYWYQQSLDQGLQFLIQYYNGEERAKGNILERFSAQQFPDLHSELNLSSLELGDSALYFCASSTRGAGEQYFGPGTRLTVT.

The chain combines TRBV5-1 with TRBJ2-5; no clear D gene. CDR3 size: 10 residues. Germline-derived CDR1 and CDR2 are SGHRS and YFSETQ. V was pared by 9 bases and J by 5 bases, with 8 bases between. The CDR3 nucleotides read TGCGCCATCCGGTATGAGACCCAGTACTTC. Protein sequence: CAIRYETQYF.

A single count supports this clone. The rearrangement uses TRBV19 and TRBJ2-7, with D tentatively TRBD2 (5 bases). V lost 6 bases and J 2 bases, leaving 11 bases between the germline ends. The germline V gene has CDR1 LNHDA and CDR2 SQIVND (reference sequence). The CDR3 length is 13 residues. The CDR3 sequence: CASRRSGTYEQYF. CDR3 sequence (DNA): TGTGCCAGTAGAAGGAGCGGAACCTACGAGCAGTACTTC.

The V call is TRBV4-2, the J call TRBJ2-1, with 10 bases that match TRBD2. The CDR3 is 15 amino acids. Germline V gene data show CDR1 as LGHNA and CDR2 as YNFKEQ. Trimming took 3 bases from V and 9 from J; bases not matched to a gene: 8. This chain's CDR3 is CASSHREREGAEQFF. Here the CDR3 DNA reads TGTGCCAGCAGCCACAGAGAGCGGGAGGGGGCTGAGCAGTTCTTC.

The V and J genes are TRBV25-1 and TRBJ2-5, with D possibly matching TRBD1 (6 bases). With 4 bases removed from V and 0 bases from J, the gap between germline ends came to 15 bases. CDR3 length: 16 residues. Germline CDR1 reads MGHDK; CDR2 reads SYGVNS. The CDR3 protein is CASSGKQGVNQETQYF. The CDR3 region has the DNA TGTGCCAGCAGTGGCAAACAGGGAGTCAACCAAGAGACCCAGTACTTC.

CDR3 protein: CASSQEAGGMNTEAFF. The CDR3 DNA is TGCGCCAGCAGCCAAGAAGCAGGTGGAATGAACACTGAAGCTTTCTTT. V and J are TRBV4-1 and TRBJ1-1; D remains ambiguous. This CDR3 comprises 16 residues. V shed 0 bases and J shed 0 bases, with 11 bases lying between them. Per the germline V gene, CDR1 is MGHRA and CDR2 is YSYEKL.

CDR3 sequence (DNA): TGTGCCAGCAGCTTCGGACCTCCCCTAAAAGGGGGCTTTGGCGAGCAGTACTTC. This translates into CASSFGPPLKGGFGEQYF. The chain combines TRBV7-9 with TRBJ2-7, with 7 nucleotides matching TRBD1. The germline gives CDR1 SEHNR, CDR2 FQNEAQ (reference sequence). The CDR3 has 18 amino acids. The V gene end was trimmed by 3 bases and the J gene end by 6 bases; junction bases not matched to a gene: 20.

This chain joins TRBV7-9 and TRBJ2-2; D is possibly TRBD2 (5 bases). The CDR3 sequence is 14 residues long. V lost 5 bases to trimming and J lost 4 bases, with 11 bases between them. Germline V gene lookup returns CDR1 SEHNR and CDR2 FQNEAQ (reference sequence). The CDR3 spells CASSRQRSTGELFF. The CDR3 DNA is TGTGCCAGCAGCCGTCAGCGGAGCACCGGGGAGCTGTTTTTT.

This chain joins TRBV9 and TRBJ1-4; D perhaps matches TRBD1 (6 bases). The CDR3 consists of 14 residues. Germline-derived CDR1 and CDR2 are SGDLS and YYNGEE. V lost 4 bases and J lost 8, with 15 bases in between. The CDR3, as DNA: TGTGCCAGCAGCCCCCCAGGGGCTGTCGAAAAACTGTTTTTT. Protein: CASSPPGAVEKLFF.

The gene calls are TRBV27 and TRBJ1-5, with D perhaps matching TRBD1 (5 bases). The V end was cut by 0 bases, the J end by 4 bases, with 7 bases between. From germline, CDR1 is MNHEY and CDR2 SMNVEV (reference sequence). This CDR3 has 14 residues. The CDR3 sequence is CASSLSAGNQPQHF. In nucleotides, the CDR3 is TGTGCCAGCAGTTTATCTGCAGGGAATCAGCCCCAGCATTTT.

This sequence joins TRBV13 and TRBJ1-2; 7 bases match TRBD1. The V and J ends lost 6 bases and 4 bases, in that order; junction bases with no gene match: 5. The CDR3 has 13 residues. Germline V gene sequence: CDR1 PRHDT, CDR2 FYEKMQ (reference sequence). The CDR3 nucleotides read TGTGCCAGCAGACAACAGGGGAGCTATGGCTACACCTTC. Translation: CASRQQGSYGYTF.

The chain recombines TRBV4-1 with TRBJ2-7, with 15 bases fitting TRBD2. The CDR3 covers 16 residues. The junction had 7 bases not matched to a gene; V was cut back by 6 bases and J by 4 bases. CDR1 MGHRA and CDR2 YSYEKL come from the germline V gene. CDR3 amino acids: CASSPPGTSGRYEQYF. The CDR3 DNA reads TGCGCCAGCAGTCCCCCCGGGACTAGCGGGAGGTACGAGCAGTACTTC.

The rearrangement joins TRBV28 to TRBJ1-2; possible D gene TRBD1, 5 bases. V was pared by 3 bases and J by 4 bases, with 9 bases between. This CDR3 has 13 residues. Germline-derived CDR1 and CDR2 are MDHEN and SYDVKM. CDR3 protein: CASSLTEIYGYTF. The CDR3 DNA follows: TGTGCCAGCAGTTTGACAGAGATCTATGGCTACACCTTC.

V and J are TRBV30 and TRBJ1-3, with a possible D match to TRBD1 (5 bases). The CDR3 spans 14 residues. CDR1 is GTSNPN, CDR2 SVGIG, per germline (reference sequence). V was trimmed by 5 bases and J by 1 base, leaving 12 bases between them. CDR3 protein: CAWVFRESGNTIYF. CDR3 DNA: TGTGCCTGGGTTTTCAGGGAATCTGGAAACACCATATATTTT.

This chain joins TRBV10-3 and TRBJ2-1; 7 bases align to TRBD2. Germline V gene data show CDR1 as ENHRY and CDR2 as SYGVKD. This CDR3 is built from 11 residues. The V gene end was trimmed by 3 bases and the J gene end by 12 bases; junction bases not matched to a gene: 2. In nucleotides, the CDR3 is TGTGCCATCAGTGACAGGGAGGGGCAGTTCTTC. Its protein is CAISDREGQFF.

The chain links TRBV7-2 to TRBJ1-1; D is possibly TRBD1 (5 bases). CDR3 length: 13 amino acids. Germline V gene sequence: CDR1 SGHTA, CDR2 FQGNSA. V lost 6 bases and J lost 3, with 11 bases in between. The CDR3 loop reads CASRPGKHTEAFF. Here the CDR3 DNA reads TGTGCCAGCAGACCAGGGAAGCACACTGAAGCTTTCTTT.

The CDR3 nucleotides read TGTGCCAGCAGTTCCCTCGGGGGAGGAGATACGCAGTATTTT. Translating it yields CASSSLGGGDTQYF. The V gene is TRBV27, the J gene TRBJ2-3, with a weak D call TRBD2 (6 bases). The germline CDR1 and CDR2 sequences are MNHEY and SMNVEV (reference sequence). CDR3 length equals 14 residues. Trimming stripped 4 bases from V and 5 bases from J, with 13 bases between.

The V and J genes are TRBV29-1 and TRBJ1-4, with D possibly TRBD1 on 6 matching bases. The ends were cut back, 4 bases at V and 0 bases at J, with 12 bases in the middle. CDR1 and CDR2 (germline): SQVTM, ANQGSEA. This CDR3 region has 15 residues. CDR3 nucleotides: TGCAGCGTTGCTTCCAGGGGAGCAACTAATGAAAAACTGTTTTTT. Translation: CSVASRGATNEKLFF.

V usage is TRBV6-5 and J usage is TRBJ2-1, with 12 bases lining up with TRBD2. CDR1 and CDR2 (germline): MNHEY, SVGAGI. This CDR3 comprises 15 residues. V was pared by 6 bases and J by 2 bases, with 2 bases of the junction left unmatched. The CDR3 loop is CASSPSGRAYNEQFF. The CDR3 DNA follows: TGTGCCAGCAGCCCTAGCGGGAGGGCCTACAATGAGCAGTTCTTC.

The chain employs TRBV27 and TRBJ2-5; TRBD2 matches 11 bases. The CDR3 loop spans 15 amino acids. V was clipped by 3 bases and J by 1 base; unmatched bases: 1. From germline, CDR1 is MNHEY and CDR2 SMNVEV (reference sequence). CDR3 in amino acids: CASSFGLAGQETQYF. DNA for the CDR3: TGTGCCAGCAGTTTCGGACTAGCGGGCCAAGAGACCCAGTACTTC.

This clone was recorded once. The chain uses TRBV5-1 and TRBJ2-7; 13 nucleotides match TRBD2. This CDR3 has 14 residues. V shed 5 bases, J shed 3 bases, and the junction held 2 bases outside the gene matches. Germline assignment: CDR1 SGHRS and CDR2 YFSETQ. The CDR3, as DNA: TGCGCCAGCAGTGGACTAGCGGGAGACTACGAGCAGTACTTC. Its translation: CASSGLAGDYEQYF.